Listed below are T cell receptor beta chains from one sample, sequenced in a study of blood T cell repertoires in COVID-19. This table comes from immunoSEQ multiplex PCR, and its TCRdb copy is limited to in-frame clones, with some not included. The data hold fewer than 500,000 clones, with 86% observed a single time. Source material: peripheral blood. These receptors came from a woman aged 25 to 39 with active or convalescent COVID-19. Each CDR3 is given with its conserved first and last residue. D genes are given only for firm matches. Size tells how often a clone was seen (once, few, many) or the class of an expanded clone, and some rows leave it out.

>-|once|TRBJ1-5|TRBV6-5
CASSYSLPYSNQPQHF
TGTGCCAGCAGTTACTCGCTTCCCTATAGCAATCAGCCCCAGCATTTT
>TRBD1|-|TRBJ1-5|TRBV2
CASTSTGLNNQPQHF
TGTGCCAGCACTTCGACAGGGTTGAACAATCAGCCCCAGCATTTT
>-|-|TRBJ1-1|TRBV19
CASSYRNTEAFF
TGTGCCAGTTCCTATAGGAACACTGAAGCTTTCTTT
>-|-|TRBJ1-1|TRBV6-1
CASSELGPEAFF
TGTGCCAGCAGTGAATTGGGGCCTGAAGCTTTCTTT
>-|-|TRBJ1-1|TRBV3-1/TRBV3-2
CASSGRTVPEAFF
TGTGCCAGCAGCGGTCGGACAGTTCCTGAAGCTTTCTTT
>TRBD1|-|TRBJ2-3|TRBV7-9
CASRDRTSTDTQYF
TGTGCCAGTCGGGACAGAACGAGCACAGATACGCAGTATTTT
>-|-|TRBJ2-5|TRBV5-1
CASSVISRGRDQETQYF
TGCGCCAGCAGCGTGATTTCGCGGGGTAGGGACCAAGAGACCCAGTACTTC
>TRBD2|-|TRBJ2-3|TRBV10-2
CASTPGLETDTQYF
TGCGCCAGCACCCCGGGACTAGAAACAGATACGCAGTATTTT
>-|-|TRBJ2-1|TRBV2
CASRRGETYNEQFF
TGTGCCAGCAGACGCGGGGAGACCTACAATGAGCAGTTCTTC
>TRBD1|-|TRBJ2-1|TRBV6-2/TRBV6-3
CASSILGQGPGLGNEQFF
TGTGCCAGCAGTATTCTGGGACAGGGGCCGGGACTGGGGAATGAGCAGTTCTTC
>-|-|TRBJ1-1|TRBV3-1/TRBV3-2
CASSLRGQILRGAFF
TGTGCCAGCAGCCTTAGAGGACAGATCCTAAGGGGAGCTTTCTTT
>-|-|TRBJ2-1|TRBV18
CASSSLGSVLSNEQFF
TGTGCCAGCTCATCCCTGGGTAGCGTCCTATCCAATGAGCAGTTCTTC
>TRBD2|-|TRBJ2-1|TRBV19
CASSIEGGSSYNEQFF
TGTGCCAGTAGTATAGAGGGCGGGAGTTCCTACAATGAGCAGTTCTTC
>TRBD1|-|TRBJ2-7|TRBV5-1
CASSWDRGTYEQYF
TGCGCCAGCAGCTGGGACAGGGGAACCTACGAGCAGTACTTC
>-|-|TRBJ2-7|TRBV2
CASKNGYEQYF
TGTGCCAGCAAGAACGGTTACGAGCAGTACTTC
>-|once|TRBJ2-1|TRBV25-1
CASSVPQGNEQFF
TGTGCCAGCAGTGTTCCCCAGGGGAATGAGCAGTTCTTC
>-|-|TRBJ1-1|TRBV19
CASSIVSGYTEAFF
TGTGCCAGTAGTATTGTTTCCGGGTACACTGAAGCTTTCTTT
>-|-|TRBJ2-2|TRBV18
CASSPFGGSNTGELFF
TGTGCCAGCTCACCATTCGGGGGATCGAACACCGGGGAGCTGTTTTTT
>-|once|TRBJ2-7|TRBV19
CASRKGGTYEQYF
TGTGCCAGTCGGAAGGGGGGGACCTACGAGCAGTACTTC
>-|-|TRBJ2-4|TRBV27
CASSFVGQGNIQYF
TGTGCCAGCAGTTTCGTTGGGCAGGGAAACATTCAGTACTTC
>-|-|TRBJ2-1|TRBV2
CASSESPGNNEQFF
TGTGCCAGCAGTGAATCCCCAGGGAACAATGAGCAGTTCTTC
>TRBD2|once|TRBJ2-1|TRBV3-1/TRBV3-2
CASSHVLERGNEQFF
TGTGCCAGCAGCCACGTCCTAGAGCGGGGCAATGAGCAGTTCTTC
>TRBD1|-|TRBJ2-1|TRBV27
CASSLGEGRGLGNEQFF
TGTGCCAGCAGTTTGGGTGAGGGCAGGGGGCTCGGGAATGAGCAGTTCTTC
>-|-|TRBJ2-5|TRBV25-1
CASSEPGTYQETQYF
TGTGCCAGCAGTGAACCCGGGACATACCAAGAGACCCAGTACTTC
>-|-|TRBJ2-7|TRBV19
CASSWGGADYYEQYF
TGTGCCAGTAGCTGGGGGGGGGCCGACTACTACGAGCAGTACTTC
>TRBD2|-|TRBJ2-1|TRBV5-4
CASSWGTSGPYNEQFF
TGTGCCAGCAGCTGGGGGACTAGCGGACCCTACAATGAGCAGTTCTTC
>TRBD1|-|TRBJ2-7|TRBV7-9
CASSPGQESSYEQYF
TGTGCCAGCAGCCCGGGACAGGAATCCTCCTACGAGCAGTACTTC